Listed here is a single T cell receptor (beta chain). Antigen: not known. The sample originates from a study of cytomegalovirus exposure and HLA in healthy donors. Study details: Later, an analysis reported that the 100 to 150 validation repertoires had used the same platform as the roughly 680 first-cohort repertoires. Study conclusions and caveats: A list of approximately 160 TCR beta chains associated with cytomegalovirus was given. TCR clusters originating in the first cohort tended to co-occur in the roughly 120 validation repertoires, according to a later analysis.

Profiled with immunoSEQ multiplex PCR; TCRdb holds only in-frame clones, not every one. The sample has approximately 160,000 clones, roughly 89% seen once. Germline V lookup: CDR1 SNHLY, CDR2 FYNNEI. CDR3 length: 15 residues. Trimming removed 8 bases from V and 0 bases from J; junction bases left unmatched: 10. What was sequenced was PBMCs. The TCR was taken from a woman younger than 30 in good health and CMV-seropositive. The rearrangement links TRBV2 to TRBJ2-7; 7 bases match TRBD1. The CDR3 DNA reads TGTGCCAGCGGAAGGGACAGAAGGAGCTCCTACGAGCAGTACTTC. Translated: CASGRDRRSSYEQYF.